These T cell receptor beta chains were read from a single sample in a study of early T cells in non-severe SARS-CoV-2 infection. TCRdb passed the 5' RACE reads through MiXCR, listing each CDR3 protein once. The sample lists about 69,000 distinct CDR3 sequences, 4% to 6% occurring once. Here the sequenced sample was whole blood, taken at baseline. The receptors originated from an adult who was a healthcare worker with PCR-confirmed SARS-CoV-2 infection or an uninfected control (not recorded which). The donor label of this sample is uncertain. Both conserved end residues are part of each CDR3. Fields, in order: D gene, J gene, V gene, CDR3 protein. The D gene is left open where the match is weak.

TRBD2 TRBJ2-3 TRBV12-3/TRBV12-4 CASGAGAGDYTDTQYF
NA TRBJ2-1 TRBV7-2 CASSPGLNEQFF
TRBD1 TRBJ2-7 TRBV7-2 CASSSPPGQGRYEQYF
NA TRBJ1-1 TRBV10-1 CASLGQGRGEAFF
TRBD1 TRBJ1-4 TRBV7-2 CASSQGTANEKLFF
NA TRBJ1-6 TRBV20-1 CSARGLSSYNSPLHF
NA TRBJ2-3 TRBV10-1 CASSELLTHQDTDTQYF
NA TRBJ2-5 TRBV6-2/TRBV6-3 CASSYSGDFQETQYF
NA TRBJ1-2 TRBV20-1 CSAHDSDRGYGYTF
NA TRBJ1-3 TRBV4-1 CASSLEDSPISGNTIYF
TRBD2 TRBJ2-2 TRBV7-6 CASSLYPAGELENTGELFF
TRBD2 TRBJ2-7 TRBV3-1 CASSQLREGRDEQYF
NA TRBJ2-3 TRBV6-1 CASRVDTGTDTQYF
TRBD1 TRBJ2-1 TRBV11-1 CASSLEGDSRYNEQFF
NA TRBJ2-3 TRBV5-1 CASSPGPGVGTDTQYF
NA TRBJ1-3 TRBV29-1 CSVESGNTIYF
NA TRBJ1-1 TRBV21-1 CASSGLRGKTEAFF
NA TRBJ2-7 TRBV27 CASSLKAGELYEQYF
NA TRBJ2-7 TRBV20-1 CSGRQKYAYEQYF
NA TRBJ2-7 TRBV11-2 CASRALRGEDPYEQYF
NA TRBJ1-4 TRBV6-5 CASSQGREANEKLFF
TRBD2 TRBJ2-3 TRBV12-3/TRBV12-4 CASSLGTSGGRTDTQYF
TRBD1 TRBJ2-5 TRBV10-1 CASSGGQGQETQYF
NA TRBJ1-4 TRBV28 CASRSPLYGGRNEKLFF
NA TRBJ2-6 TRBV7-2 CASSSSSGANVLTF
TRBD2 TRBJ2-3 TRBV3-1 CASSLGTSGRTDTQYF
NA TRBJ2-7 TRBV11-2 CASSFGVSYEQYF
NA TRBJ1-2 TRBV20-1 CSASLRYGYTF
NA TRBJ1-1 TRBV7-2 CASSWLRGATEAFF
TRBD1 TRBJ1-2 TRBV24-1 CATSGNQDRGLYGYTF
NA TRBJ1-5 TRBV6-1 CASSEEFLSNQPQHF
TRBD2 TRBJ2-1 TRBV7-6 CANSPGSGGAFAYEQFF
NA TRBJ1-1 TRBV14 CASSQVSNSRLNTEAFF
TRBD2 TRBJ2-3 TRBV6-6 CASRSGGGFTDTQYF
TRBD1 TRBJ1-2 TRBV19 CASSIARTGGYGYTF
TRBD1 TRBJ1-1 TRBV7-2 CASSGRTGVNTEAFF
TRBD1 TRBJ1-5 TRBV6-5 CASSSVTGISNQPQHF
NA TRBJ2-7 TRBV4-1 CASSQETLSYEQYF
NA TRBJ2-7 TRBV6-5 CASSPVGGQSYEQYF
NA TRBJ2-3 TRBV9 CASSARPGPSTDTQYF
NA TRBJ2-5 TRBV7-2 CASSLLGETQYF
NA TRBJ1-1 TRBV7-2 CASSLSGGYTEAFF